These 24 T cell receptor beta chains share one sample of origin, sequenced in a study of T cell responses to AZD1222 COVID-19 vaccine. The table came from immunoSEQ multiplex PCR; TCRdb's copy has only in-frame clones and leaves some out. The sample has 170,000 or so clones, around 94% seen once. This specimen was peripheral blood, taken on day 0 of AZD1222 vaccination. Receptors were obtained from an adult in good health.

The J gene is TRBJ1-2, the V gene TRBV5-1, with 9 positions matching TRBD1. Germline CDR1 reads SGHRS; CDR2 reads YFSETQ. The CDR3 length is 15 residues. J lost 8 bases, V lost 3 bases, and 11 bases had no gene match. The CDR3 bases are TGCGCCAGCAGCTCGGGGGACAGGGTCTTAGGAGGCTACACCTTC. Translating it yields CASSSGDRVLGGYTF.

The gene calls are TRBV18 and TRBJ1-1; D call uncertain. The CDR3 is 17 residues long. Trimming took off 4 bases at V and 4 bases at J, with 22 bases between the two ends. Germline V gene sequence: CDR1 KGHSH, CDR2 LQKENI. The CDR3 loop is CASSLNQIPVRSTEAFF. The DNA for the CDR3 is TGTGCCAGCTCACTTAACCAAATCCCAGTTCGGAGCACTGAAGCTTTCTTT.

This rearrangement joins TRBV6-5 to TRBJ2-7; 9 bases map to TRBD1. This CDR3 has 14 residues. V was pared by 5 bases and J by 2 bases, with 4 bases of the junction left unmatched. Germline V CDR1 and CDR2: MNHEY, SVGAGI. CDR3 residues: CASSPRQGAYEQYF. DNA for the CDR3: TGTGCCAGCAGTCCCCGACAGGGGGCCTACGAGCAGTACTTC.

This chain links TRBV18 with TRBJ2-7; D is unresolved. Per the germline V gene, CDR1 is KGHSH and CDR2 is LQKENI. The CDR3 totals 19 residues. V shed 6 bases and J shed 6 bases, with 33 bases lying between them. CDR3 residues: CASSLTVGAPPRQVSEQYF. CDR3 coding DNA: TGTGCCAGCTCCCTCACAGTCGGTGCACCCCCCCGGCAGGTCTCCGAGCAGTACTTC.

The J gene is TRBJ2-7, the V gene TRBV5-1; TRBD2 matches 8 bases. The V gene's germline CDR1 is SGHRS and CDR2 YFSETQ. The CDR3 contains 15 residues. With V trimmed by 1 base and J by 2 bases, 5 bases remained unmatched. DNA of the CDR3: TGCGCCAGCAGCTTGACACCTAGCGGGCCCTACGAGCAGTACTTC. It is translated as CASSLTPSGPYEQYF.

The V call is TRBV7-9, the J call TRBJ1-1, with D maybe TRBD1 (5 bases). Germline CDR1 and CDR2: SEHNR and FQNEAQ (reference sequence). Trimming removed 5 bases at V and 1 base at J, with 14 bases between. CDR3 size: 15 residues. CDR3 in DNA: TGTGCCAGCAGCAAATCCGGGGCTTCGAACACTGAAGCTTTCTTT. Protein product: CASSKSGASNTEAFF.

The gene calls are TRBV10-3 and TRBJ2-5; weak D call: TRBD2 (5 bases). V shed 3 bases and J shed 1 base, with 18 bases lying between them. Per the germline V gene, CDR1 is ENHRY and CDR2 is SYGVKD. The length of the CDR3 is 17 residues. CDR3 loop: CAISEGAAANSQETQYF. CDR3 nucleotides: TGTGCCATCAGTGAAGGAGCGGCGGCGAACTCCCAAGAGACCCAGTACTTC.

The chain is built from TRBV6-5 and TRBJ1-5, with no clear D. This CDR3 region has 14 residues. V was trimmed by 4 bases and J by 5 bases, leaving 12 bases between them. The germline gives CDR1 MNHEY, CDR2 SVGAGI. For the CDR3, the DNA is TGTGCCAGCAGTTCCCAGGCCGGTTATCAGCCCCAGCATTTT. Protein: CASSSQAGYQPQHF.

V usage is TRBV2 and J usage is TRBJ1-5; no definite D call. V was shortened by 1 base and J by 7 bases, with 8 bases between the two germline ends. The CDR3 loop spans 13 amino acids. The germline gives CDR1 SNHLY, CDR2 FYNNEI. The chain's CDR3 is CASSEEMGQPQHF. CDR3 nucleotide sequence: TGTGCCAGCAGTGAAGAGATGGGACAGCCCCAGCATTTT.

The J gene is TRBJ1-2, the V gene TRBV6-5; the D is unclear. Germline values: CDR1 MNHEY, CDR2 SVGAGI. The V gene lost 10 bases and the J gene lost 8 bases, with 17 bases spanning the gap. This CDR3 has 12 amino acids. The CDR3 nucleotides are TGTGCCACAACGGTGAATTCGCAGGGCTACACCTTC. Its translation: CATTVNSQGYTF.

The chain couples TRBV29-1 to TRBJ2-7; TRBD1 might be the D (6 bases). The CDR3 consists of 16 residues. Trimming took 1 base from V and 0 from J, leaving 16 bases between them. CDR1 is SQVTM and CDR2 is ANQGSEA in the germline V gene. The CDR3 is CSVEGVAGTSSYEQYF. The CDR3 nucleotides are TGCAGCGTTGAAGGGGTAGCAGGGACAAGCTCCTACGAGCAGTACTTC.

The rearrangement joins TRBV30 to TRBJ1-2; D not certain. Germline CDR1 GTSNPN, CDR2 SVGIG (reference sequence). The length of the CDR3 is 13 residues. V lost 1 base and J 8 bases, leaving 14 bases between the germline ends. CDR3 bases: TGTGCCTGGAGTGGCTGGGGAATGGGAGGCTACACCTTC. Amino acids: CAWSGWGMGGYTF.

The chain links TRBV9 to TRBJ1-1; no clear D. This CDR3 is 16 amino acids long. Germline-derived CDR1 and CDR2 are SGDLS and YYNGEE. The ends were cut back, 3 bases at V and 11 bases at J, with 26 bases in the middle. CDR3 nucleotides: TGTGCCAGCAGCGAATCCTCCACGCCGGGGTCACGAGAGGCTTTCTTT. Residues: CASSESSTPGSREAFF.

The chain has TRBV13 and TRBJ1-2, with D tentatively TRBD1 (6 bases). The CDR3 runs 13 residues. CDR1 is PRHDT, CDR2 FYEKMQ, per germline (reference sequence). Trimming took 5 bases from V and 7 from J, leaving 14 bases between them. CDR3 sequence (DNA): TGTGCCAGCAGCCCAAACAGGGTGAGTGGCTACACCTTC. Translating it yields CASSPNRVSGYTF.

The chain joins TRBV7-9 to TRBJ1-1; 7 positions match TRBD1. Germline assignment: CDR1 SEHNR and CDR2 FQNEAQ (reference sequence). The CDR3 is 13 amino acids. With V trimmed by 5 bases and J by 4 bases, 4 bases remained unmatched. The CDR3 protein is CASSGDSPTEAFF. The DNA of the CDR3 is TGTGCCAGCAGCGGGGACAGTCCCACTGAAGCTTTCTTT. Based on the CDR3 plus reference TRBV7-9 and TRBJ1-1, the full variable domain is DTGVSQNPRHKITKRGQNVTFRCDPISEHNRLYWYRQTLGQGPEFLTYFQNEAQLEKSRLLSDRFSAERPKGSFSTLEIQRTEQGDSAMYLCASSGDSPTEAFFGQGTRLTVV.

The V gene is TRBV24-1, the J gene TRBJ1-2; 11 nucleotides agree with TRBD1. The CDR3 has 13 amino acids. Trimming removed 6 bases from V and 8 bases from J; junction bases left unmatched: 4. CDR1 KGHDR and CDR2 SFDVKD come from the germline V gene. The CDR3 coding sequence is TGTGCCACCAGTACCGGGACAGGGGGAGGCTACACCTTC. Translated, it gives CATSTGTGGGYTF.

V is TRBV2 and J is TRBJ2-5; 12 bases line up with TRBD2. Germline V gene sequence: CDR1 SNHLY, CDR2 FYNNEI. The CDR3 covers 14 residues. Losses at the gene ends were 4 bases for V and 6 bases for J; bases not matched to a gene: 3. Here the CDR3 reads CASSAGLAGQTQYF. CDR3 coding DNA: TGTGCCAGCAGTGCGGGACTAGCGGGCCAGACCCAGTACTTC. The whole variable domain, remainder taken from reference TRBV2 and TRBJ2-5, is EPEVTQTPSHQVTQMGQEVILRCVPISNHLYFYWYRQILGQKVEFLVSFYNNEISEKSEIFDDQFSVERPDGSNFTLKIRSTKLEDSAMYFCASSAGLAGQTQYFGPGTRLLVL.

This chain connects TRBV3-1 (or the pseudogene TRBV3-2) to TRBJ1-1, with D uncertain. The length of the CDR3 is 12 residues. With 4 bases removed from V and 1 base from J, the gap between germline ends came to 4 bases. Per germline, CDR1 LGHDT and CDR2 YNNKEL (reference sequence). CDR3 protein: CASSRENTEAFF. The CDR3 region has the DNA TGTGCCAGCAGCCGAGAGAACACTGAAGCTTTCTTT.

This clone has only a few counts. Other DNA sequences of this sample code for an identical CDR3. The CDR3 nucleotides read TGCGCCAGCAGCCAAGCTCCGGGACAGGGTTACGAGCAGTACTTC. It yields the protein CASSQAPGQGYEQYF. V usage is TRBV4-1 and J usage is TRBJ2-7; 9 nucleotides agree with TRBD1. Germline V CDR1 and CDR2: MGHRA, YSYEKL. Unmatched junction bases numbered 5, after V lost 1 base and J lost 4 bases. The CDR3 is 15 amino acids.

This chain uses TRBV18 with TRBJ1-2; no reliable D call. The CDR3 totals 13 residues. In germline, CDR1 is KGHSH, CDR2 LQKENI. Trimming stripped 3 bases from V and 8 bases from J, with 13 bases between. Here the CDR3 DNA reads TGTGCCAGCTCACCGGTCGGTGGAGGAGGCTACACCTTC. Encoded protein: CASSPVGGGGYTF.

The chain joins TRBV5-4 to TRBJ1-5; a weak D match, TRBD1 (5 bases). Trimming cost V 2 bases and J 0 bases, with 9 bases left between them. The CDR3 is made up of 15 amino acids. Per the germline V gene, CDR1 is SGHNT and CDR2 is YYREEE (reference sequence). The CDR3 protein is CASSFGGDSNQPQHF. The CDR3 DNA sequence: TGTGCCAGCAGCTTTGGGGGGGATAGCAATCAGCCCCAGCATTTT. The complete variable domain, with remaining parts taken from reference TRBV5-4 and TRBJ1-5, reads ETGVTQSPTHLIKTRGQQVTLRCSSQSGHNTVSWYQQALGQGPQFIFQYYREEENGRGNFPPRFSGLQFPNYSSELNVNALELDDSALYLCASSFGGDSNQPQHFGDGTRLSIL.

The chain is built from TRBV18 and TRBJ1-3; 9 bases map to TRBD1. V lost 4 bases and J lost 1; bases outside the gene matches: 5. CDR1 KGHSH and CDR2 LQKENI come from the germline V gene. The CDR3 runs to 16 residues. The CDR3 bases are TGTGCCAGCTCACATGGACAGGGGAAGTCTGGAAACACCATATATTTT. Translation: CASSHGQGKSGNTIYF.

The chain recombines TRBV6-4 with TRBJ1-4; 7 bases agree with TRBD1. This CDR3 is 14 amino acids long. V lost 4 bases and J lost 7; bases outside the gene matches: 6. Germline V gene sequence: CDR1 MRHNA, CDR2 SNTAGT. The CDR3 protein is CASSATGTGEKLFF. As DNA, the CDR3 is TGTGCCAGCAGTGCGACAGGGACGGGTGAAAAACTGTTTTTT.

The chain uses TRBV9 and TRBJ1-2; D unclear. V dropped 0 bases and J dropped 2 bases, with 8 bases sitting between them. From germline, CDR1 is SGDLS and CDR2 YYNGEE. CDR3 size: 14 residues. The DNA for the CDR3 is TGTGCCAGCAGCGTAGGCAACGGGAACTATGGCTACACCTTC. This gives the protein CASSVGNGNYGYTF.